The entry below gives a single TCR beta chain sequence along with its context. The primer mix had 60 Vbeta and 13 Jbeta primers. Assay used: immunoSEQ multiplex PCR; TCRdb lists only in-frame clones, some missing. The sample contains roughly 100,000 clones, around 75% of which appear only once. Germline V gene sequence: CDR1 SGHVS, CDR2 FQNEAQ. This CDR3 has 14 amino acids. The V and J ends lost 6 bases and 6 bases respectively, with 12 bases between them. The sample is drawn from a study of cytomegalovirus exposure and HLA in healthy donors. The TCR was taken from a man younger than 45 in good health and CMV-seronegative. This sequence joins TRBV7-8 and TRBJ1-6; weak D call: TRBD1 (6 bases). Sequencing input: PBMCs. The CDR3 DNA reads as TGTGCCAGCAGTTGGACAGCTTTTAATTCACCCCTCCACTTT. Its protein is CASSWTAFNSPLHF.